This T cell receptor (beta chain) was identified during a study of Ad26.COV2.S vaccination and SARS-CoV-2 variants. Clones were sequenced by immunoSEQ multiplex PCR, and TCRdb holds only the in-frame ones, with some missing. Altogether around 300,000 clones are present, roughly 89% being singletons, with the ten largest covering under 6%. Treatment indicated: around 19 received Ad26.COV2.S at low or high dose, single or two shots; about 5 received placebo; per-sample allocation not given. It was on day 63 after the first vaccine or placebo injection that samples were taken. CDR3 size: 15 residues. CDR1 is KGHSH and CDR2 is LQKENI in the germline V gene. J gave up 5 bases and V 3 bases, and 3 bases lay outside the gene matches.

This sequence was found in a person aged 18 to 65 who received the Ad26.COV2.S COVID-19 vaccine or a placebo. The sequencing here drew on peripheral blood, taken in a trial of Ad26.COV2.S vaccine versus placebo. V and J are TRBV18 and TRBJ2-1, with 11 bases aligning to TRBD1. Written as DNA, the CDR3 is TGTGCCAGCTCACCCAGGACAGGGGGCCACAATGAGCAGTTCTTC. This encodes CASSPRTGGHNEQFF.